These T cell receptor beta chains were read from a single sample in a study of CD8 T cells in ankylosing spondylitis. TCRdb itself ran the 5' RACE reads through MiXCR, one entry per CDR3 protein. The data show around 490,000 distinct CDR3 sequences, approximately 5% seen once. Sequencing was carried out using blood, either unsorted or a sorted T cell fraction (not recorded which). Receptors were obtained from a male donor with ankylosing spondylitis. CDR3s include the opening cysteine and the closing phenylalanine or tryptophan. A D gene is named only where the DNA matches it firmly. For some rows the clone size is stated as once, few or many, or as a class when expanded; others skip it.

v_gene: TRBV7-9
abundance: many
j_gene: TRBJ2-5
d_gene: .
CDR3nt: TGTGCCAGCAGCTCGTACCTACAAGAGACCCAGTACTTC
CDR3aa: CASSSYLQETQYF

v_gene: TRBV19
abundance: many
j_gene: TRBJ2-1
d_gene: .
CDR3nt: TGTGCCAGTAGTGGGTTAAAGGCGGCATCCTACAATGAGCAGTTCTTC
CDR3aa: CASSGLKAASYNEQFF

v_gene: TRBV6-6
abundance: few
j_gene: TRBJ2-5
d_gene: .
CDR3nt: TGTGCCAGCAGTTACTCTACTCGGGAAGAATACTTC
CDR3aa: CASSYSTREEYF

v_gene: TRBV4-3
abundance: many
j_gene: TRBJ2-3
d_gene: .
CDR3nt: TGCGCCAGCAGCCAGAACCCGCGTGAGGGAGATACGCAGTATTTT
CDR3aa: CASSQNPREGDTQYF

v_gene: TRBV6-6
abundance: few
j_gene: TRBJ1-1
d_gene: .
CDR3nt: TGTGCCAGCAGTGTACAGGGTTGGACTGAAGCTTTCTTT
CDR3aa: CASSVQGWTEAFF

v_gene: TRBV5-5
abundance: .
j_gene: TRBJ2-7
d_gene: .
CDR3nt: TGTGCCAGCAGCTTATGGTTTGCGTCTAGCTACGAGCAGTACTTC
CDR3aa: CASSLWFASSYEQYF

v_gene: TRBV5-1
abundance: many
j_gene: TRBJ1-5
d_gene: .
CDR3nt: TGCGCCAGCAGCCCCAACCCGAACGGCCAACAGCCCCAGCATTTT
CDR3aa: CASSPNPNGQQPQHF

v_gene: TRBV12-3/TRBV12-4
abundance: many
j_gene: TRBJ2-1
d_gene: .
CDR3nt: TGTGCCAGCAGTTTGGTCTCTATGAATGAGCAGTTCTTC
CDR3aa: CASSLVSMNEQFF

v_gene: TRBV24-1
abundance: many
j_gene: TRBJ1-1
d_gene: .
CDR3nt: TGTGCCACCAGTGATTTTGTAGGAGCTGAAGCTTTCTTT
CDR3aa: CATSDFVGAEAFF

v_gene: TRBV5-1
abundance: .
j_gene: TRBJ2-3
d_gene: TRBD2
CDR3nt: TGCGCCAGCAGCAACCACGGTGGCGGGAGGGGTGCAGATACGCAGTATTTT
CDR3aa: CASSNHGGGRGADTQYF

v_gene: TRBV6-1
abundance: few
j_gene: TRBJ2-7
d_gene: .
CDR3nt: TGTGCCAGCAGTCCACAATTGACACGGGGGCAGTACTTC
CDR3aa: CASSPQLTRGQYF

v_gene: TRBV9
abundance: many
j_gene: TRBJ2-2
d_gene: .
CDR3nt: TGTGCCAGCAGCGTAGAAGGCCTCACCGGGGAGCTGTTTTTT
CDR3aa: CASSVEGLTGELFF

v_gene: TRBV5-1
abundance: many
j_gene: TRBJ2-5
d_gene: TRBD2
CDR3nt: TGCGCCAGCAGCTTGTACCTCCCCCGCTATAGCGGGGCCCTCCAAGAGACCCAGTACTTC
CDR3aa: CASSLYLPRYSGALQETQYF

v_gene: TRBV4-3
abundance: many
j_gene: TRBJ1-6
d_gene: .
CDR3nt: TGCGCCAGCAGCCAAGATCTTGCGGGGTGGTTATCACCCCTCCACTTT
CDR3aa: CASSQDLAGWLSPLHF

v_gene: TRBV7-3
abundance: .
j_gene: TRBJ2-7
d_gene: TRBD1
CDR3nt: TGTGCCAGCAGCTCCTCCGGGACAGGGGTATACGAGCAGTACTTC
CDR3aa: CASSSSGTGVYEQYF

v_gene: TRBV7-9
abundance: many
j_gene: TRBJ1-6
d_gene: .
CDR3nt: TGTGCCAGCAGCTCGGTGGAGGGGCTCGCCGATTCACCCCTCCACTTT
CDR3aa: CASSSVEGLADSPLHF

v_gene: TRBV29-1
abundance: many
j_gene: TRBJ2-7
d_gene: TRBD1
CDR3nt: TGCAGCGTGGGGACAGCCAGGCTCAGCTCCTACGAGCAGTACTTC
CDR3aa: CSVGTARLSSYEQYF

v_gene: TRBV7-9
abundance: many
j_gene: TRBJ2-1
d_gene: .
CDR3nt: TGTGCCAGCAGCTTAGCCGGTGCGGATGCCTACAATGAGCAGTTCTTC
CDR3aa: CASSLAGADAYNEQFF

v_gene: TRBV5-1
abundance: few
j_gene: TRBJ1-3
d_gene: .
CDR3nt: TGCGCCAGCAGAGGGAGTTCGGGAAACACCATATATTTT
CDR3aa: CASRGSSGNTIYF

v_gene: TRBV6-1
abundance: many
j_gene: TRBJ2-2
d_gene: .
CDR3nt: TGTGCCAGCAGGCTAACAGGGTTCTCCGGGGAGCTGTTTTTT
CDR3aa: CASRLTGFSGELFF

v_gene: TRBV18
abundance: many
j_gene: TRBJ1-1
d_gene: TRBD1
CDR3nt: TGTGCCAGCTCAAGCCGGACAGGGGGCGTGAACACTGAAGCTTTCTTT
CDR3aa: CASSSRTGGVNTEAFF

v_gene: TRBV27
abundance: few
j_gene: TRBJ2-1
d_gene: .
CDR3nt: TGTGCCAGCAGGCAAATCAACTCCCCTGAGCAGTTCTTC
CDR3aa: CASRQINSPEQFF

v_gene: TRBV5-1
abundance: many
j_gene: TRBJ2-3
d_gene: TRBD2
CDR3nt: TGCGCCAGCAGCAATCTCCTAGCGGGAGGGGTCACAGATACGCAGTATTTT
CDR3aa: CASSNLLAGGVTDTQYF

v_gene: TRBV7-2
abundance: few
j_gene: TRBJ2-3
d_gene: .
CDR3nt: TGTGCCAGCAGCTTAGCTGCGGGGACGCCAGATACGCAGTATTTT
CDR3aa: CASSLAAGTPDTQYF

v_gene: TRBV20-1
abundance: many
j_gene: TRBJ2-2
d_gene: .
CDR3nt: TGCAGTGCTACCCTTGGTCCCGGGGAGCTGTTTTTT
CDR3aa: CSATLGPGELFF

v_gene: TRBV20-1
abundance: many
j_gene: TRBJ2-1
d_gene: TRBD2
CDR3nt: TGCAGTGCTAGAGATCGGACTAGCGGGAGGCGAGATGAGCAGTTCTTC
CDR3aa: CSARDRTSGRRDEQFF

v_gene: TRBV11-2
abundance: many
j_gene: TRBJ2-7
d_gene: .
CDR3nt: TGTGCCAGCAGCTTCAGTCTCGAGCAGTACTTC
CDR3aa: CASSFSLEQYF

v_gene: TRBV12-3/TRBV12-4
abundance: many
j_gene: TRBJ2-2
d_gene: TRBD1
CDR3nt: TGTGCCAGCAGTTTTACAGGGGGCATGGACACCGGGGAGCTGTTTTTT
CDR3aa: CASSFTGGMDTGELFF

v_gene: TRBV5-1
abundance: few
j_gene: TRBJ2-7
d_gene: .
CDR3nt: TGCGCCAGCAGCGCGGTCGGCTACGAGCAGTACTTC
CDR3aa: CASSAVGYEQYF

v_gene: TRBV4-3
abundance: many
j_gene: TRBJ2-3
d_gene: .
CDR3nt: TGCGCCAGCACCCAGAAGGGGGTTAGCACAGATACGCAGTATTTT
CDR3aa: CASTQKGVSTDTQYF

v_gene: TRBV20-1
abundance: many
j_gene: TRBJ1-1
d_gene: .
CDR3nt: TGCAGTACCCCGGGACGGATGAACACTGAAGCTTTCTTT
CDR3aa: CSTPGRMNTEAFF

v_gene: TRBV9
abundance: many
j_gene: TRBJ2-7
d_gene: .
CDR3nt: TGTGCCAGCAGCCAGGGGGGGTCTAGCGGCGACGAGCAGTACTTC
CDR3aa: CASSQGGSSGDEQYF

v_gene: TRBV5-1
abundance: .
j_gene: TRBJ1-1
d_gene: .
CDR3nt: TGCGCCAGCAGCTTGGCACACTTGGACACTGAAGCTTTCTTT
CDR3aa: CASSLAHLDTEAFF

v_gene: TRBV24-1
abundance: .
j_gene: TRBJ2-2
d_gene: .
CDR3nt: TGTGCCACCAGTGTTCCGGACGGGAGCACCGGGGAGCTGTTTTTT
CDR3aa: CATSVPDGSTGELFF

v_gene: TRBV7-2
abundance: many
j_gene: TRBJ2-1
d_gene: TRBD2
CDR3nt: TGTGCCAGCAGCTTAGTCCCACCGGGACTAGCAGGGGATGAGCAGTTCTTC
CDR3aa: CASSLVPPGLAGDEQFF

v_gene: TRBV20-1
abundance: many
j_gene: TRBJ2-3
d_gene: TRBD1
CDR3nt: TGCAGTGCTTCAACAGGGGGCCGGGATACGCAGTATTTT
CDR3aa: CSASTGGRDTQYF

v_gene: TRBV9
abundance: many
j_gene: TRBJ2-5
d_gene: TRBD2
CDR3nt: TGTGCCAGCAGCGTATTCGGCGGGGGGCTTCAAGAGACCCAGTACTTC
CDR3aa: CASSVFGGGLQETQYF

v_gene: TRBV28
abundance: .
j_gene: TRBJ1-1
d_gene: .
CDR3nt: TGTGCCAGCAGTTTAGGGTCTCCCACTGAAGCTTTCTTT
CDR3aa: CASSLGSPTEAFF

v_gene: TRBV27
abundance: many
j_gene: TRBJ2-7
d_gene: TRBD2
CDR3nt: TGTGCCAGCAGACGGACTAGCGGGAGCTTCCACGAGCAGTACTTC
CDR3aa: CASRRTSGSFHEQYF

v_gene: TRBV27
abundance: .
j_gene: TRBJ1-1
d_gene: .
CDR3nt: TGTGCCAGCAGAGTCTGGGGGGCTCTGAACACTGAAGCTTTCTTT
CDR3aa: CASRVWGALNTEAFF

v_gene: TRBV20-1
abundance: few
j_gene: TRBJ1-2
d_gene: TRBD1
CDR3nt: TGCAGTGCTCCCAACCTTTACAGGGGGCTTAATGGCTACACCTTC
CDR3aa: CSAPNLYRGLNGYTF

v_gene: TRBV6-5
abundance: many
j_gene: TRBJ1-6
d_gene: .
CDR3nt: TGTGCCAGCAGTTACTACTCCGGGACTGATAATTCACCCCTCCACTTT
CDR3aa: CASSYYSGTDNSPLHF

v_gene: TRBV29-1
abundance: many
j_gene: TRBJ1-1
d_gene: TRBD1
CDR3nt: TGCAGCGCAAGGGACAGGGAAGTGGAAACTGAAGCTTTCTTT
CDR3aa: CSARDREVETEAFF

v_gene: TRBV20-1
abundance: few
j_gene: TRBJ1-5
d_gene: .
CDR3nt: TGCAGTGCTAGCCGACAGGCGTTACAGCCCCAGCATTTT
CDR3aa: CSASRQALQPQHF

v_gene: TRBV28
abundance: many
j_gene: TRBJ1-1
d_gene: .
CDR3nt: TGTGCCAGCAGCTACCCGGACATAAACACTGAAGCTTTCTTT
CDR3aa: CASSYPDINTEAFF

v_gene: TRBV5-1
abundance: many
j_gene: TRBJ2-7
d_gene: .
CDR3nt: TGCGCCAGCAGCTTGGGAGGAGGGAACGAGCAGTACTTC
CDR3aa: CASSLGGGNEQYF

v_gene: TRBV7-2
abundance: .
j_gene: TRBJ1-4
d_gene: .
CDR3nt: TGTGCCAGCAGCTCCTCAAGGACTAATGAAAAACTGTTTTTT
CDR3aa: CASSSSRTNEKLFF

v_gene: TRBV12-3/TRBV12-4
abundance: many
j_gene: TRBJ1-3
d_gene: .
CDR3nt: TGTGCCAGCAGTTTGACAGCCGGCTATCTCTCTGGAAACACCATATATTTT
CDR3aa: CASSLTAGYLSGNTIYF

v_gene: TRBV12-3/TRBV12-4
abundance: many
j_gene: TRBJ2-5
d_gene: TRBD1
CDR3nt: TGTGCCAGCAGTAAGGACAGGACCGGGTACCAAGAGACCCAGTACTTC
CDR3aa: CASSKDRTGYQETQYF

v_gene: TRBV4-3
abundance: many
j_gene: TRBJ1-4
d_gene: .
CDR3nt: TGCGCCAGCAGCCAAGAAGCGGGGTTGGGGAACTATAATGAAAAACTGTTTTTT
CDR3aa: CASSQEAGLGNYNEKLFF

v_gene: TRBV7-6
abundance: many
j_gene: TRBJ1-6
d_gene: .
CDR3nt: TGTGCCAGCAGCTTAGCAAGCTCCTATAATTCACCCCTCCACTTT
CDR3aa: CASSLASSYNSPLHF

v_gene: TRBV28
abundance: many
j_gene: TRBJ2-5
d_gene: .
CDR3nt: TGTGCCAGCAGTTTCCATGGGCGGGGTCAGGGGACCCAGTACTTC
CDR3aa: CASSFHGRGQGTQYF

v_gene: TRBV5-1
abundance: many
j_gene: TRBJ1-4
d_gene: .
CDR3nt: TGCGCCAGCACCTCCGTGGGAGGGGATGAAAAACTGTTTTTT
CDR3aa: CASTSVGGDEKLFF

v_gene: TRBV11-3
abundance: few
j_gene: TRBJ2-1
d_gene: TRBD2
CDR3nt: TGTGCCAGCAGCTTAGATCTCAGGACTAGCTCTGAGCAGTTCTTC
CDR3aa: CASSLDLRTSSEQFF

v_gene: TRBV7-9
abundance: many
j_gene: TRBJ1-1
d_gene: .
CDR3nt: TGTGCCAGCAGCGCTCAAGGAACTGTGACTGAAGCTTTCTTT
CDR3aa: CASSAQGTVTEAFF

v_gene: TRBV7-2
abundance: .
j_gene: TRBJ2-3
d_gene: .
CDR3nt: TGTGCCAGCAGCTTAGGGGTGGCGGGATACGATGCAGATACGCAGTATTTT
CDR3aa: CASSLGVAGYDADTQYF

v_gene: TRBV19
abundance: few
j_gene: TRBJ1-5
d_gene: TRBD1
CDR3nt: TGTGCCAGTACCCCGGGGACAGGGGGCTTGCGGAGCAATCAGCCCCAGCATTTT
CDR3aa: CASTPGTGGLRSNQPQHF